The next 2 T cell receptor beta chains were all read from a single sample in a study of regulatory T cells in long-lasting Graves disease. Construction of TCR beta libraries relied on iRepertoire HTBI primers and on Arm-PCR targeting CDR3 regions. TCRdb processed the multiplex PCR reads anew with MiXCR; each CDR3 protein has one entry. The sample contains around 400,000 distinct CDR3 sequences, around 24% of which appear only once. As to time point: persistent/refractory GD, antithyroid drugs over 5 years with positive TRAb. The authors made the TCR library using RNA they extracted from PBMCs. This specimen consisted of peripheral blood mononuclear cells (PBMCs), obtained when the disease was refractory, from a patient treated with antithyroid drugs. The source is a female donor with Graves disease.

Ten or more counts support this clonotype. This rearrangement joins TRBV24-1 to TRBJ1-5; possibly TRBD1 for D (5 bases). From germline, CDR1 is KGHDR and CDR2 SFDVKD. This CDR3 is built from 13 residues. Deletions cut 5 bases from V and 7 bases from J, with 11 bases between. CDR3 region: CATSGQSRQPQHF. The CDR3 coding sequence is TGTGCCACCAGTGGACAGAGTAGGCAGCCCCAGCATTTT.

The J gene is TRBJ1-1, the V gene TRBV29-1, with D possibly matching TRBD1 (5 bases). From germline, CDR1 is SQVTM and CDR2 ANQGSEA. V lost 4 bases to trimming and J lost 1 base, with 13 bases between them. There are 14 residues in the CDR3. CDR3 loop: CSVVTQGRNTEAFF. Here the CDR3 DNA reads TGCAGCGTTGTTACTCAGGGAAGGAACACTGAAGCTTTCTTT.